This passage covers 18 T cell receptor beta chains from one sample sequenced in a study of CD8 T cells in Susac syndrome. Random hexamers primed reverse transcription of about 0.5 to 1 ug RNA. TCRdb recomputed calls from the immunoSEQ multiplex PCR reads with MiXCR, one row per CDR3 protein. The sample contains 150,000 or so distinct CDR3 sequences, approximately 95% of which appear only once. Sequencing was performed on CD4+ T cells from PBMCs. The receptor source for this set is a human donor with Susac syndrome.

The chain is built from TRBV27 and TRBJ1-1, with 7 bases fitting TRBD1. Germline assignment: CDR1 MNHEY and CDR2 SMNVEV (reference sequence). CDR3 size: 12 residues. The J segment lost 8 bases and the V segment lost 5 bases, leaving 5 bases of the junction unmatched. The CDR3 sequence is CASSTLTGEAFF. The CDR3 DNA reads as TGTGCCAGCAGTACCCTGACAGGGGAAGCTTTCTTT.

The CDR3 DNA sequence: TGCAGCGTTGAGGGCCGGAATACCTACGAGCAGTACTTC. Translation: CSVEGRNTYEQYF. The rearrangement joins TRBV29-1 to TRBJ2-7; D call uncertain. The CDR3 spans 13 residues. Trimming pared 3 bases from V and 2 bases from J, leaving 11 bases between. Germline CDR1 SQVTM, CDR2 ANQGSEA.

The chain has TRBV1 and TRBJ2-3; TRBD2 is the table's D call and was not checked against the DNA. TRBV1 is marked as a pseudogene. The CDR3 sequence is 19 residues long. The CDR3 is CTSSQEGLAGGRGTDTQYF. In DNA form, the CDR3 reads TGCACCAGCAGCCAAGAGGGACTAGCGGGGGGCCGGGGCACAGATACGCAGTATTTT.

The gene calls are TRBV3-1 and TRBJ1-1; TRBD1 aligns across 9 bases. Germline-derived CDR1 and CDR2 are LGHDT and YNNKEL (reference sequence). The V and J ends lost 6 bases and 3 bases, in that order; junction bases with no gene match: 5. The CDR3 covers 14 residues. Here the CDR3 DNA reads TGTGCCAGCAGACAGACAGGGGGGGACACTGAAGCTTTCTTT. It specifies CASRQTGGDTEAFF. The whole variable domain, remainder taken from reference TRBV3-1 and TRBJ1-1, is DTAVSQTPKYLVTQMGNDKSIKCEQNLGHDTMYWYKQDSKKFLKIMFSYNNKELIINETVPNRFSPKSPDKAHLNLHINSLELGDSAVYFCASRQTGGDTEAFFGQGTRLTVV.

V usage is TRBV28 and J usage is TRBJ2-6; possible D gene TRBD2, 5 bases. V lost 5 bases and J 4 bases, leaving 18 bases between the germline ends. Germline CDR1 reads MDHEN; CDR2 reads SYDVKM. The CDR3 is 17 residues long. CDR3 sequence reads: CASSPYRTGLGANVLTF. CDR3 DNA: TGTGCCAGCAGTCCCTACCGGACGGGATTGGGGGCCAACGTCCTGACTTTC.

The gene calls are TRBV18 and TRBJ1-2; 9 positions match TRBD1. CDR1 and CDR2 from the germline V gene are KGHSH and LQKENI. The CDR3 extends over 12 amino acids. After removal of 2 bases from V and 8 bases from J, the junction contained 0 bases not matched to a gene. Written as DNA, the CDR3 is TGTGCCAGCTCACCAGACAGGGGGGGCTACACCTTC. Translating gives CASSPDRGGYTF.

The genes are TRBV5-1 and TRBJ2-3; TRBD1 is a possible D gene (5 bases). Germline V CDR1 and CDR2: SGHRS, YFSETQ. The CDR3 extends over 14 amino acids. Trimming shortened V by 4 bases and J by 0 bases, and 9 bases separated the two germline ends. The CDR3 here is CASSLRTSTDTQYF. CDR3 DNA: TGCGCCAGCAGCCTAAGGACAAGCACAGATACGCAGTATTTT.

This clonotype was seen just once. This chain uses TRBV12-3 or TRBV12-4 with TRBJ1-5; D gene ambiguous. V was shortened by 6 bases and J by 5 bases, with 8 bases between the two germline ends. The CDR3 spans 12 residues. The CDR3 spells CASSWMDQPQHF. Here the CDR3 DNA reads TGTGCCAGCAGCTGGATGGATCAGCCCCAGCATTTT.

The chain links TRBV15 to TRBJ1-2; tentative D call: TRBD1 (6 bases). Trimming left V 5 bases short and J 8 bases short, with 15 bases between. This CDR3 comprises 13 residues. Germline V CDR1 and CDR2: LNHNV, YYDKDF (reference sequence). The CDR3 nucleotides read TGTGCCACCAGCGGATCCAGGGGAGGCGGCTACACCTTC. It codes for CATSGSRGGGYTF.

V gene TRBV12-3 or TRBV12-4 combines with J gene TRBJ1-1; D remains unclear. V dropped 6 bases and J dropped 5 bases, with 13 bases sitting between them. The CDR3 has 13 residues. The CDR3 is CASSPFSRTEAFF. In nucleotides, the CDR3 is TGTGCCAGCAGCCCTTTCTCGCGGACTGAAGCTTTCTTT.

The chain recombines TRBV7-2 with TRBJ2-5; weak D call: TRBD2 (5 bases). Deletions cut 4 bases from V and 2 bases from J, with 11 bases between. This CDR3 comprises 14 residues. CDR1 and CDR2 from the germline V gene are SGHTA and FQGNSA. CDR3 nucleotide sequence: TGTGCCAGCAGCTCCGGACTGGTACAAGAGACCCAGTACTTC. Translating it yields CASSSGLVQETQYF.

The V and J genes are TRBV6-2 or TRBV6-3 and TRBJ2-5; D remains unclear. Germline assignment: CDR1 MNHEY and CDR2 SVGEGT. V lost 5 bases and J lost 4, with 14 bases in between. CDR3 length: 14 residues. CDR3 nucleotides: TGTGCCAGCAGTCCAAGGGTGGGTGGAGAGACCCAGTACTTC. As protein: CASSPRVGGETQYF.

CDR3 loop: CASSQASYGYTF. Here the CDR3 DNA reads TGCGCCAGCAGCCAAGCCAGTTATGGCTACACCTTC. The chain employs TRBV4-1 and TRBJ1-2, with D unresolved. In germline, CDR1 is MGHRA, CDR2 YSYEKL. The CDR3 length is 12 residues. V lost 1 base to trimming and J lost 5 bases, with 5 bases between them.

Of note for this clonotype: One junction end does not reproduce the germline sequence, and a read error may be involved. The V and J genes are TRBV7-7 and TRBJ2-2; 7 nucleotides align to TRBD2. The CDR3 length is 15 residues. Germline assignment: CDR1 SSHAT and CDR2 FNYEAQ (reference sequence). CDR3 loop: CASSPWGGLTGELFF. The CDR3 DNA is TGTGCTAGCAGCCCTTGGGGGGGACTTACCGGGGAGCTGTTTTTT.

The rearrangement uses TRBV3-1 and TRBJ2-6; perhaps TRBD1 as D (5 bases). Germline V gene data show CDR1 as LGHDT and CDR2 as YNNKEL (reference sequence). Trimming left V 3 bases short and J 2 bases short, with 11 bases between. The CDR3 is made up of 16 amino acids. The CDR3 bases are TGTGCCAGCAGCCAGGAAGGGGTGACTGGGGCCAACGTCCTGACTTTC. Its translation is CASSQEGVTGANVLTF.

The chain has TRBV29-1 and TRBJ1-1; 11 positions agree with TRBD1. CDR3 length: 15 residues. J was trimmed by 1 base and V by 5 bases; bases with no gene match: 6. Looked up from germline, CDR1 is SQVTM and CDR2 is ANQGSEA. CDR3 loop: CSVTGTGGSNTEAFF. As DNA, the CDR3 is TGCAGCGTTACCGGGACAGGGGGATCGAACACTGAAGCTTTCTTT. Full variable domain (outside the CDR3, taken from reference TRBV29-1 and TRBJ1-1): SAVISQKPSRDICQRGTSLTIQCQVDSQVTMMFWYRQQPGQSLTLIATANQGSEATYESGFVIDKFPISRPNLTFSTLTVSNMSPEDSSIYLCSVTGTGGSNTEAFFGQGTRLTVV.

In its sample, this clonotype was seen a few times. V usage is TRBV12-3 or TRBV12-4 and J usage is TRBJ1-1; D gene unclear. V lost 4 bases, J lost 1 base, and 4 bases lay in between. The CDR3 sequence is 12 residues long. CDR3 bases: TGTGCCAGCAGTTCCCGGAACACTGAAGCTTTCTTT. This translates into CASSSRNTEAFF.

The genes are TRBV20-1 and TRBJ1-1; D remains ambiguous. This CDR3 comprises 12 residues. CDR1 and CDR2 (germline): DFQATT, SNEGSKA (reference sequence). Trimming removed 1 base from V and 5 bases from J, with 8 bases in between. The CDR3 nucleotides read TGCAGTGCTAGAGTTGTGGGAACTGAAGCTTTCTTT. Its protein product is CSARVVGTEAFF.